These 15 T cell receptor beta chains share one sample of origin, sequenced in a study of blood T cell repertoires in COVID-19. TCRdb keeps only in-frame clones here, not all; method: immunoSEQ multiplex PCR. The repertoire holds 130,000 to 150,000 clones, with around 84% as singletons. Sample: peripheral blood. These receptors were collected from a human donor in a cohort sampled during active COVID-19.

This chain uses TRBV7-9 with TRBJ1-1; 8 nucleotides align to TRBD1. Germline CDR1 is SEHNR and CDR2 is FQNEAQ (reference sequence). CDR3 length: 14 amino acids. The junction had 4 bases not matched to a gene; V was cut back by 5 bases and J by 2 bases. DNA for the CDR3: TGTGCCAGCAGCCCAGGACAGGGCAACACTGAAGCTTTCTTT. Protein sequence: CASSPGQGNTEAFF.

The V and J genes are TRBV28 and TRBJ1-5; perhaps TRBD1 as D (6 bases). V was cut by 1 base and J by 0 bases, with 10 bases left in between. From germline, CDR1 is MDHEN and CDR2 SYDVKM. The CDR3 is made up of 16 amino acids. CDR3 bases: TGTGCCAGCAGTTTATCGGGACATTATAGCAATCAGCCCCAGCATTTT. This encodes CASSLSGHYSNQPQHF.

V is TRBV18 and J is TRBJ2-7; TRBD2 aligns across 13 bases. The CDR3 consists of 17 residues. The germline V gene has CDR1 KGHSH and CDR2 LQKENI. V lost 5 bases, J lost 6 bases, and 13 bases stayed unmatched. In DNA, the CDR3 is TGTGCCAGCTCAGGTACTAGCGGGAGGGCCCGGAGCGGCGAGCAGTACGTC. It codes for CASSGTSGRARSGEQYV.

V gene TRBV19 combines with J gene TRBJ1-5; 7 bases match TRBD1. The CDR3 covers 14 residues. The germline gives CDR1 LNHDA, CDR2 SQIVND (reference sequence). V was clipped by 8 bases and J by 4 bases; unmatched bases: 8. In nucleotides, the CDR3 is TGTGCCAGTTCCCCCAGGGGGTGGAATCAGCCCCAGCATTTT. Its protein is CASSPRGWNQPQHF.

The chain combines TRBV5-6 with TRBJ2-3; D may be TRBD2 (5 bases). The germline V gene has CDR1 SGHDT and CDR2 YYEEEE. V lost 4 bases, J lost 2 bases, and 14 bases lay in between. This CDR3 comprises 15 residues. CDR3 coding DNA: TGTGCCAGCAGCGCGGCGGGCCGGATCACAGATACGCAGTATTTT. It encodes CASSAAGRITDTQYF.

This clone was detected a few times. The rearrangement uses TRBV5-5 and TRBJ1-6; possible D gene TRBD1, 6 bases. V was cut by 2 bases and J by 11 bases, with 23 bases left in between. Germline CDR1 and CDR2: SGHKS and YYEKEE (reference sequence). The CDR3 length is 17 residues. The CDR3 here is CASSFRLKDSVRTPLHF. The CDR3 nucleotides read TGTGCCAGCAGCTTTCGTTTGAAGGACAGTGTGAGGACACCCCTCCACTTT. Full variable domain (remainder filled in from reference TRBV5-5 and TRBJ1-6): DAGVTQSPTHLIKTRGQQVTLRCSPISGHKSVSWYQQVLGQGPQFIFQYYEKEERGRGNFPDRFSARQFPNYSSELNVNALLLGDSALYLCASSFRLKDSVRTPLHFGNGTRLTVT.

The chain uses TRBV3-1 (or the pseudogene TRBV3-2) and TRBJ2-1; 7 nucleotides line up with TRBD2. Germline loops: CDR1 LGHDT, CDR2 YNNKEL (reference sequence). CDR3 size: 14 residues. The trim removed 0 bases at V and 11 bases at J, leaving 7 bases unmatched. This CDR3 reads CASSQDKGGGKQFF. In nucleotides, the CDR3 is TGTGCCAGCAGCCAAGATAAGGGCGGGGGAAAGCAGTTCTTC.

The CDR3 DNA sequence: TGTGCCAGCAGTCTTAGCGGGAGGGCCGTTTATGCCGGGGAGCTGTTTTTT. This encodes CASSLSGRAVYAGELFF. The J gene is TRBJ2-2, the V gene TRBV27, with 11 bases lining up with TRBD2. The germline gives CDR1 MNHEY, CDR2 SMNVEV (reference sequence). V lost 5 bases to trimming and J lost 6 bases; unmatched junction nucleotides: 11. This CDR3 is 17 amino acids long.

The rearrangement links TRBV7-9 to TRBJ2-3, with D tentatively TRBD2 (7 bases). CDR3 length: 15 residues. V shed 8 bases and J shed 4 bases, with 19 bases lying between them. Germline CDR1 reads SEHNR; CDR2 reads FQNEAQ (reference sequence). CDR3 residues: CASRFPGGPPDTQYF. Written as DNA, the CDR3 is TGTGCCAGCCGATTCCCGGGGGGCCCCCCAGATACGCAGTATTTT.

The CDR3 DNA is TGTGCCAGCAGCCCACAGGGCTCTTCCTTCTATGGCTACACCTTC. Protein sequence: CASSPQGSSFYGYTF. This rearrangement joins TRBV7-3 to TRBJ1-2, with D possibly TRBD1 on 6 matching bases. The CDR3 has 15 residues. The V end lost 5 bases, the J end lost 4 bases, and 17 bases lay between the germline ends. Germline CDR1 reads SGHTA; CDR2 reads FQGTGA.

The V gene is TRBV4-2, the J gene TRBJ2-7; no reliable D call. The germline V gene has CDR1 LGHNA and CDR2 YNFKEQ. CDR3 size: 16 residues. With 1 base removed from V and 0 bases from J, the gap between germline ends came to 13 bases. In DNA, the CDR3 is TGTGCCAGCAGCCAAGTTGGGCAGTCCCACTCCTACGAGCAGTACTTC. It is translated as CASSQVGQSHSYEQYF.

The V and J genes are TRBV18 and TRBJ2-2, with a possible D match to TRBD2 (5 bases). V lost 6 bases, J lost 5 bases, and 19 bases lay in between. The CDR3 sequence is 16 residues long. Germline lookup yields CDR1 KGHSH and CDR2 LQKENI. Here the CDR3 reads CASSRAAGVDTGELFF. The CDR3 bases are TGTGCCAGCTCGAGAGCCGCCGGGGTGGATACCGGGGAGCTGTTTTTT.

The genes are TRBV19 and TRBJ1-5; 7 nucleotides line up with TRBD1. Trimming took 5 bases from V and 3 from J; bases not matched to a gene: 7. The CDR3 contains 15 residues. Germline CDR1 is LNHDA and CDR2 is SQIVND (reference sequence). DNA of the CDR3: TGTGCCAGTAGTGACCGGGACAGAGTCAATCAGCCCCAGCATTTT. This translates into CASSDRDRVNQPQHF. Supplemented by reference TRBV19 and TRBJ1-5, the full variable domain reads DGGITQSPKYLFRKEGQNVTLSCEQNLNHDAMYWYRQDPGQGLRLIYYSQIVNDFQKGDIAEGYSVSREKKESFPLTVTSAQKNPTAFYLCASSDRDRVNQPQHFGDGTRLSIL.

The rearrangement uses TRBV7-9 and TRBJ2-7; 10 bases fit TRBD2. Germline V gene sequence: CDR1 SEHNR, CDR2 FQNEAQ (reference sequence). The CDR3 covers 15 residues. The trim removed 3 bases at V and 2 bases at J, leaving 4 bases unmatched. The CDR3 DNA reads as TGTGCCAGCAGCTTTGCTAGCGGGGGACCCTACGAGCAGTACTTC. This encodes CASSFASGGPYEQYF. Complete variable domain (other parts from reference TRBV7-9 and TRBJ2-7): DTGVSQNPRHKITKRGQNVTFRCDPISEHNRLYWYRQTLGQGPEFLTYFQNEAQLEKSRLLSDRFSAERPKGSFSTLEIQRTEQGDSAMYLCASSFASGGPYEQYFGPGTRLTVT.

This clone showed up just a few times. This rearrangement joins TRBV5-1 to TRBJ1-2; D gene uncertain. Trimming stripped 4 bases from V and 6 bases from J, with 16 bases between. CDR3 length: 14 residues. Germline V gene data show CDR1 as SGHRS and CDR2 as YFSETQ. This CDR3 reads CASSRTTGRDGYTF. CDR3 coding DNA: TGCGCCAGCAGCAGGACTACCGGACGGGATGGCTACACCTTC.